The present entry profiles one T cell receptor (beta chain) with its context. This clone has a single count. Its antigen remains unidentified. Per-base quality was not reported, and no clone a single base away is much larger than it. The data were obtained in a study of blood T cell repertoires in COVID-19 (dated by TCRdb to between 2020 and 2021). For context, the study as a whole: Samples covering the acute and convalescent phases of COVID-19 were provided by collaborators in the United States, Italy and Spain. The material from the prospective study consisted of cDNA or gDNA derived from T cells, B-cell-depleted T cells, or PBMCs. Deeply sampled blood TCRbeta repertoires from subjects exposed to, actively infected with, or recovered from COVID-19 were included in the dataset. The repertoires were made available in a free public database intended to serve as a resource for research on the immune response to SARS-CoV-2. The samples were drawn from the first 160 participants of the ongoing ImmuneRACE study and from more than 1,000 subjects provided by 6 global collaborators. Nearly every sample came with metadata listing a de-identified subject ID, COVID-19 status, age in years and sex. HLA class I and class II types, where available, came from metadata supplied by the sample provider rather than from assay-based typing.

Trimming leaves V shorter by 7 bases and J shorter by 2 bases, with the junction holding 9 bases beyond the gene matches. CDR1 SGHNT and CDR2 YENEEA were looked up in the germline V gene. Counted from cysteine to phenylalanine, this CDR3 has 17 amino acids. Just the 51-base CDR3 DNA is kept, in frame starting at base 1. The paper as a whole reports these results and caveats: The amount of clinical and demographic metadata varied by source and participant and was provided uncurated.

The collaborating institutions used their own protocols to collect whole blood in K2EDTA tubes. For TCRbeta analysis, collaborator samples were shipped as frozen whole blood, as isolated PBMCs, or as DNA extracted from either sample type. TCRbeta CDR3 regions were amplified from genomic DNA by means of the immunoSEQ Assay, a bias-controlled multiplex PCR. Under the source paper's analysis protocol: Nucleated cell counts per sample were estimated from amplification of reference gene primers within the assay. Sequence reads were collapsed and filtered to measure the absolute abundance of every unique TCRbeta CDR3 rearrangement. Productive Simpson clonality was computed per sample as the square root of Simpson's diversity index over productive rearrangements. TCRdb took over this immuneACCESS table, retaining in-frame rearrangements with V and J assigned. Such tables are incomplete; in checked studies, under half of the missing clones stem from an unresolved V gene, and the remainder is unexplained. The V and J calls and the clone size are those of that table, but D and trimming were determined from the DNA. The sample table holds about 140,000 clones, of which 85% to 90% were seen once. The ten largest account for less than 3% of the sample.

Material: peripheral blood. The clonotype originates from a man between 60 and 75 years old with active or convalescent COVID-19. The sequence links TRBV11-3 to TRBJ2-6; TRBD1 lines up with 9 middle nucleotides. The CDR3 corresponds to CASMGGQGRPGANVLTF. The DNA reads as follows: TGTGCCAGCATGGGGGGACAGGGTCGACCTGGGGCCAACGTCCTGACTTTC.